Below, one T cell receptor (beta chain) is given with its context. This clonotype showed up many times. Its binding antigen is unknown. Nothing much larger sits one base from this clone, and base qualities are not available. The CDR3 sequence holds 13 residues, the cysteine and phenylalanine included. Here the CDR3 DNA is all that survives: 39 bases in frame from base 1. CDR1 and CDR2, per the germline V gene, are SQVTM and ANQGSEA. Here V drops 7 bases and J drops 2 bases, and the junction holds 4 bases not matched to any gene. The sample comes from a study of CD8+CD57+ T cells in acquired aplastic anemia (dated by TCRdb to the late 2010s). In terms of the full investigation: On average, sorted CD4+ and CD8+ cells yielded 3.2 ug of extracted DNA, with a range of about 0.17 to 27.4 ug. Mean read counts for healthy donor samples were about 10 million for CD4+ cells and 11.0 million for CD8+ cells.

What the authors observed across the whole study: CD8+ Simpson's diversity did not differ significantly between patients and healthy controls (P=0.060). Although 25 to 30 CD8+ CDR3 sequences were shared by patients and controls, these sequences appeared highly expressed in patients and within the immunodominant clones of patients.

The study deep-sequenced TCR repertoires of sorted CD4+ and CD8+ blood T cells from severe aplastic anemia patients and healthy subjects. Ficoll-Paque density gradient centrifugation was used to isolate peripheral blood mononuclear cells. CD4+ and CD8+ T cells were sorted by FACS or magnetic beads before DNA extraction. Genomic DNA was used as template for profiling of TCR beta VDJ combinations and CDR3 sequences. An Illumina HiSeq 2000 was used for TCR repertoire sequencing. Per the original workflow: TRBV/TRBJ rearrangement plots, CDR3 size and DJ length profiles, and Simpson's diversity index were used to evaluate the repertoires. The most abundant DNA sequence in the deep sequencing data was taken as the immunodominant clone. CDR3 amino acid sequences were checked for sharing across subjects and were also compared against the VDJdb database and published repertoires. TCRdb redid the processing of the public reads, applying fastp at Q25 and MiXCR, and retained in-frame beta chains. A single entry per CDR3 protein holds the most common genes and DNA from its merged rows. These V and J calls originate from TCRdb's pipeline instead of the authors' own analysis. The sample table contains about 210,000 distinct CDR3 sequences; only one count was recorded for 34% of them. Of the sample, 1.1% falls within the top ten clones.

This receptor was taken from a human donor in good health, serving as a control. The chain is encoded by TRBV29-1 joined to TRBJ2-3, and 9 junction bases match TRBD2. Sequencing used sorted CD4+, CD8+, or CD8+CD57+ T cells (not recorded which) from PBMCs. The DNA reads as follows: TGCAGCGAGACTAGCGGATCCACAGATACGCAGTATTTT. Translation gives CSETSGSTDTQYF.